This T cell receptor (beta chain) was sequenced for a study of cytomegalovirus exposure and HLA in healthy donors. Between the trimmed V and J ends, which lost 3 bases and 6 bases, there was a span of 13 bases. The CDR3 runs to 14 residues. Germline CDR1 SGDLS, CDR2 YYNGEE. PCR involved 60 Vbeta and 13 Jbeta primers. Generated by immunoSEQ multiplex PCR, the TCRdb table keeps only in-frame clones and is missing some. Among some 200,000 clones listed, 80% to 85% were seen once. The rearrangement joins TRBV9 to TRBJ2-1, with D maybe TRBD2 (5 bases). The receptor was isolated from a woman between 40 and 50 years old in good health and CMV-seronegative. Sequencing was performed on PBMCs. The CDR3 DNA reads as TGTGCCAGCAGCGAGTACCCGAGCGGCAATGAGCAGTTCTTC. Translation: CASSEYPSGNEQFF.